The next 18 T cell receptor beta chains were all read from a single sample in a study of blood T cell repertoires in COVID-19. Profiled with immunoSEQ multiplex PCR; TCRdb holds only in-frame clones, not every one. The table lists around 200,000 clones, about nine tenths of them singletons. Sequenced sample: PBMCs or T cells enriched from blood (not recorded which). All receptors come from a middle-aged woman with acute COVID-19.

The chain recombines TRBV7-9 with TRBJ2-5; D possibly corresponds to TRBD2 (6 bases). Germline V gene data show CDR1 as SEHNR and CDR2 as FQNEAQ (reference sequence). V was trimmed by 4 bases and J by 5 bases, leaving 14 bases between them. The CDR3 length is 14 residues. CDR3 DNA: TGTGCCAGCAGCTCCTATGGGGGGTCTGAGACCCAGTACTTC. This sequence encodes CASSSYGGSETQYF.

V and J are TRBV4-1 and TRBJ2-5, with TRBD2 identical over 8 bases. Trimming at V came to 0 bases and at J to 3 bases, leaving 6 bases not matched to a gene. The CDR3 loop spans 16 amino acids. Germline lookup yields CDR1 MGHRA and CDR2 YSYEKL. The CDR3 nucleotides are TGCGCCAGCAGCCAAGACGGCGGGGGGCCGGAAGAGACCCAGTACTTC. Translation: CASSQDGGGPEETQYF.

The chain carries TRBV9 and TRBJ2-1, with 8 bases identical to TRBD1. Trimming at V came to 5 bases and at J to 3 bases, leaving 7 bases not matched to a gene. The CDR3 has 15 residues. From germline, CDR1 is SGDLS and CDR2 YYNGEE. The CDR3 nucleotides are TGTGCCAGCAGTGCAACCGGGACAGGCTACAATGAGCAGTTCTTC. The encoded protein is CASSATGTGYNEQFF.

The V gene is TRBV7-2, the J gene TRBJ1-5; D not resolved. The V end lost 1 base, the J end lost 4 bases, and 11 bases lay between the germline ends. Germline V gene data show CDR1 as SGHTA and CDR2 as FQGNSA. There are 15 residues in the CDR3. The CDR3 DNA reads TGTGCCAGCAGCTTAGATTCCTCTTTGAATCAGCCCCAGCATTTT. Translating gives CASSLDSSLNQPQHF. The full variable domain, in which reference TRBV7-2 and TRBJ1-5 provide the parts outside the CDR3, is GAGVSQSPSNKVTEKGKDVELRCDPISGHTALYWYRQSLGQGLEFLIYFQGNSAPDKSGLPSDRFSAERTGGSVSTLTIQRTQQEDSAVYLCASSLDSSLNQPQHFGDGTRLSIL.

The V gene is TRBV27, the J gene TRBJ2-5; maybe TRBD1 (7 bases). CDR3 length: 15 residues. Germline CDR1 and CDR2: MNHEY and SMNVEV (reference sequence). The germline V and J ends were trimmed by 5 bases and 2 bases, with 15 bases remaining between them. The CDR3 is CASSPSAGGQETQYF. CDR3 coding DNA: TGTGCCAGCAGTCCCAGCGCAGGGGGGCAAGAGACCCAGTACTTC.

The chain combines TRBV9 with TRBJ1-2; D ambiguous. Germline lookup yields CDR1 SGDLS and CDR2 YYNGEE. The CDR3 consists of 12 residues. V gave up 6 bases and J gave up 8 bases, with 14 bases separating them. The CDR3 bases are TGTGCCAGCATCTCCCAAGGGAGGGGCTACACCTTC. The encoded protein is CASISQGRGYTF.

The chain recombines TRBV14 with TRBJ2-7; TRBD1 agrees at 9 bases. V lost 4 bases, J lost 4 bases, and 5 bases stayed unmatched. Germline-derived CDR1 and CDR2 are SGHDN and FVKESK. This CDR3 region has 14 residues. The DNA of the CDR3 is TGTGCCAGCAGCCTAAACAGGGGGCAATACGAGCAGTACTTC. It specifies CASSLNRGQYEQYF.

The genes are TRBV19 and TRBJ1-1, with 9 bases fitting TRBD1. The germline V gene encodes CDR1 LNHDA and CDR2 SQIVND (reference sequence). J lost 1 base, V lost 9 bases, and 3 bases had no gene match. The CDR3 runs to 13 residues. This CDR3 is CASRDRENTEAFF. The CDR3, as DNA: TGTGCCAGCCGGGACAGGGAGAACACTGAAGCTTTCTTT. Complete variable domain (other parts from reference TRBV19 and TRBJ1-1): DGGITQSPKYLFRKEGQNVTLSCEQNLNHDAMYWYRQDPGQGLRLIYYSQIVNDFQKGDIAEGYSVSREKKESFPLTVTSAQKNPTAFYLCASRDRENTEAFFGQGTRLTVV.

CDR3 sequence (DNA): TGTGCCAGCAGCCGATGGGGGGTAGACACTGAAGCTTTCTTT. It is translated as CASSRWGVDTEAFF. The rearrangement links TRBV3-1 (or the pseudogene TRBV3-2) to TRBJ1-1, with D possibly TRBD1 on 5 matching bases. Trimming cost V 4 bases and J 3 bases, with 12 bases left between them. The CDR3 consists of 14 residues. Germline V CDR1 and CDR2: LGHDT, YNNKEL (reference sequence).

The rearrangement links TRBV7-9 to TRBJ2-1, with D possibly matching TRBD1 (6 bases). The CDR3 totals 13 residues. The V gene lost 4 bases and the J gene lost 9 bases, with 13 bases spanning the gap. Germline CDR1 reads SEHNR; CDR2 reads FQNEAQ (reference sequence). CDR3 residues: CASSSTGTSEQFF. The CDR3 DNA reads TGTGCCAGCAGCTCCACAGGGACAAGTGAGCAGTTCTTC.

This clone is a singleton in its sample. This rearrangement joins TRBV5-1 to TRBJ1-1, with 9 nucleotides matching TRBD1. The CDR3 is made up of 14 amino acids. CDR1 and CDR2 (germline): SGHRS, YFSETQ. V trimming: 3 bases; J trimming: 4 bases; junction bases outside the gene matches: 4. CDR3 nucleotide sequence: TGCGCCAGCAGCTCACAGGGGGCCAGCACTGAAGCTTTCTTT. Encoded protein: CASSSQGASTEAFF.

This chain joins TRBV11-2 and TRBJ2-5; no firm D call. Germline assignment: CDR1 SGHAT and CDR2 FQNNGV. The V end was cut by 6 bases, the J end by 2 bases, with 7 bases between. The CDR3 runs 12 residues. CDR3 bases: TGTGCCAGCAGTCTTGAGCAAGAGACCCAGTACTTC. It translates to CASSLEQETQYF.

The CDR3 region is CASKAPGTGGNYGYTF. The CDR3 coding sequence is TGTGCCAGCAAAGCCCCCGGGACAGGCGGAAACTATGGCTACACCTTC. The chain recombines TRBV6-6 with TRBJ1-2, with 8 bases lining up with TRBD1. This CDR3 has 16 amino acids. Germline CDR1 MNHNY, CDR2 SVGAGI (reference sequence). J lost 2 bases, V lost 7 bases, and 12 bases had no gene match.

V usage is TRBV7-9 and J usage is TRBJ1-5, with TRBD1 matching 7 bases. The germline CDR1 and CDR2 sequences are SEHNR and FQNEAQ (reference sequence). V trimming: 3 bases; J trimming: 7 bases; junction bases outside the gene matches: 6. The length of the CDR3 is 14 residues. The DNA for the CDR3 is TGTGCCAGCAGCTTCCAAGACAGGGCCCAGCCCCAGCATTTT. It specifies CASSFQDRAQPQHF.

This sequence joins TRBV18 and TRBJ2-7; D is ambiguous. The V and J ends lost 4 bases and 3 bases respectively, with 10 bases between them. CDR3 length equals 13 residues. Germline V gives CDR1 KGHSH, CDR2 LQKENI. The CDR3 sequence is CASSHSSLYEQYF. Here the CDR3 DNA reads TGTGCCAGCTCACACTCGTCACTCTACGAGCAGTACTTC.

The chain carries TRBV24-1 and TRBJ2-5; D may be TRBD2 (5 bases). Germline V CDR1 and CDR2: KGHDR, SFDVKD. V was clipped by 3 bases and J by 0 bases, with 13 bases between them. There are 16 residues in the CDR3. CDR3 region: CATSDPTTRYQETQYF. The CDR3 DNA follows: TGTGCCACCAGTGATCCGACTACACGGTACCAAGAGACCCAGTACTTC.

The chain's CDR3 is CASSISLSGVQPQHF. The CDR3 DNA follows: TGTGCCAGTAGTATTTCTTTGTCGGGGGTTCAGCCCCAGCATTTT. The rearrangement links TRBV19 to TRBJ1-5, with D possibly matching TRBD1 (5 bases). The CDR3 contains 15 residues. V gave up 3 bases and J gave up 6 bases, with 15 bases separating them. From germline, CDR1 is LNHDA and CDR2 SQIVND (reference sequence). The full variable domain, completed using reference TRBV19 and TRBJ1-5, is DGGITQSPKYLFRKEGQNVTLSCEQNLNHDAMYWYRQDPGQGLRLIYYSQIVNDFQKGDIAEGYSVSREKKESFPLTVTSAQKNPTAFYLCASSISLSGVQPQHFGDGTRLSIL.

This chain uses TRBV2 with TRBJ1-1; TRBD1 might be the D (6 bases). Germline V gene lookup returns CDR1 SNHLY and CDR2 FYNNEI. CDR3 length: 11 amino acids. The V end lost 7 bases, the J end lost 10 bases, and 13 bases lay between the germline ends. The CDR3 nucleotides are TGTGCCAGCATACTACAGGGTACAGCTTTCTTT. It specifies CASILQGTAFF.